The 15 T cell receptor beta chains listed next were all sequenced from one sample in a study of CD8 T cells in ankylosing spondylitis. Whole-study findings and limits: Several highly homologous variants made up a TCR beta motif, and this motif appeared characteristic of ankylosing spondylitis blood.

Antigen specificity for these receptors is unknown. TCRdb reprocessed the 5' RACE reads with MiXCR, giving one entry per CDR3 protein. The table lists 670,000 or so distinct CDR3 sequences, roughly 20% of them singletons, with about a fifth in the top ten. The source material was blood, either unsorted or a sorted T cell fraction (not recorded which). The receptors here all came from a male donor with ankylosing spondylitis.

The rearrangement uses TRBV27 and TRBJ2-7, with D maybe TRBD1 (6 bases). Germline CDR1 is MNHEY and CDR2 is SMNVEV (reference sequence). Trimming shortened V by 6 bases and J by 0 bases, and 15 bases separated the two germline ends. The CDR3 extends over 15 amino acids. The CDR3 reads CASRTGQGTSYEQYF. In DNA form, the CDR3 reads TGTGCCAGCAGAACCGGGCAGGGGACCTCCTACGAGCAGTACTTC.

The gene calls are TRBV18 and TRBJ2-5, with 7 bases that match TRBD2. V dropped 6 bases and J dropped 2; count of bases not matched to a gene: 15. The length of the CDR3 is 17 residues. The V gene's germline CDR1 is KGHSH and CDR2 LQKENI. Written as DNA, the CDR3 is TGTGCCAGCTCCCGTACGATGGGAGGGACCGCTCAAGAGACCCAGTACTTC. Encoded protein: CASSRTMGGTAQETQYF.

The chain is built from TRBV28 and TRBJ1-5, with a weak D call TRBD1 (6 bases). Trimming left V 3 bases short and J 1 base short, with 13 bases between. This CDR3 is built from 16 residues. From germline, CDR1 is MDHEN and CDR2 SYDVKM. CDR3 residues: CASSFGGGKSNQPQHF. CDR3 sequence (DNA): TGTGCCAGCAGTTTCGGAGGGGGGAAAAGCAATCAGCCCCAGCATTTT. Drawing the rest from reference TRBV28 and TRBJ1-5, the complete variable domain is DVKVTQSSRYLVKRTGEKVFLECVQDMDHENMFWYRQDPGLGLRLIYFSYDVKMKEKGDIPEGYSVSREKKERFSLILESASTNQTSMYLCASSFGGGKSNQPQHFGDGTRLSIL.

J is TRBJ2-6 and V is TRBV5-4; perhaps TRBD2 as D (5 bases). The germline V and J ends were trimmed by 0 bases and 1 base, with 17 bases remaining between them. Germline assignment: CDR1 SGHNT and CDR2 YYREEE (reference sequence). The CDR3 is 19 amino acids. CDR3 residues: CASSLVRGGIRSGANVLTF. DNA for the CDR3: TGTGCCAGCAGCTTGGTACGAGGAGGCATTAGGTCTGGGGCCAACGTCCTGACTTTC.

The rearrangement links TRBV20-1 to TRBJ1-1, with 9 bases identical to TRBD1. Per germline, CDR1 DFQATT and CDR2 SNEGSKA (reference sequence). The CDR3 is 15 residues long. Trimming removed 6 bases from V and 1 base from J; junction bases left unmatched: 9. This CDR3 reads CSARLQGAQNTEAFF. DNA for the CDR3: TGCAGTGCCCGCTTACAGGGGGCCCAGAACACTGAAGCTTTCTTT.

This clonotype has a count of ten or more. The chain joins TRBV29-1 to TRBJ1-2; 7 bases line up with TRBD1. This CDR3 has 13 residues. Germline V gene data show CDR1 as SQVTM and CDR2 as ANQGSEA. The V gene end was trimmed by 6 bases and the J gene end by 4 bases; junction bases not matched to a gene: 8. CDR3 in amino acids: CSVHLQGSYGYTF. The CDR3 DNA follows: TGCAGCGTCCACTTACAGGGGAGCTATGGCTACACCTTC.

J is TRBJ2-1 and V is TRBV5-4, with a tentative D call TRBD2 (5 bases). This CDR3 region has 15 residues. V lost 1 base and J lost 3, with 11 bases in between. Germline V CDR1 and CDR2: SGHNT, YYREEE (reference sequence). The CDR3 sequence is CASSLYEGLYNEQFF. The CDR3 DNA reads as TGTGCCAGCAGCTTGTATGAGGGCCTCTACAATGAGCAGTTCTTC.

The rearrangement joins TRBV6-1 to TRBJ1-2; tentatively, D is TRBD1 (5 bases). This CDR3 spans 13 amino acids. Looked up from germline, CDR1 is MNHNS and CDR2 is SASEGT. The ends were cut back, 6 bases at V and 11 bases at J, with 19 bases in the middle. Written as DNA, the CDR3 is TGTGCCAGCAGCCCTCCTCGGGGGAGAGGTTACACCTTC. This encodes CASSPPRGRGYTF.

The chain has TRBV12-3 or TRBV12-4 and TRBJ2-7; D ambiguous. V was trimmed by 0 bases and J by 2 bases, leaving 17 bases between them. This CDR3 is 17 amino acids long. The CDR3 here is CASSLADNGERAYEQYF. CDR3 bases: TGTGCCAGCAGTTTAGCCGACAATGGGGAACGGGCCTACGAGCAGTACTTC.

The V gene is TRBV12-3 or TRBV12-4, the J gene TRBJ1-1, with 10 bases matching TRBD1. The V gene end was trimmed by 5 bases and the J gene end by 2 bases; junction bases not matched to a gene: 5. This CDR3 comprises 15 residues. CDR3 sequence: CASSRGQGVNTEAFF. The DNA for the CDR3 is TGTGCCAGCAGTCGCGGACAGGGGGTCAACACTGAAGCTTTCTTT.

This clonotype was counted only a few times. This chain uses TRBV20-1 with TRBJ1-4, with D uncertain. Trimming stripped 0 bases from V and 12 bases from J, with 17 bases between. Germline CDR1 and CDR2: DFQATT and SNEGSKA (reference sequence). This CDR3 contains 14 residues. The CDR3: CSARDGRGRGELFF. CDR3 DNA: TGCAGTGCTAGAGATGGCAGAGGCCGGGGAGAACTGTTTTTT.

This clonotype was seen a handful of times. The chain recombines TRBV5-6 with TRBJ2-7; 8 nucleotides align to TRBD2. CDR1 and CDR2 from the germline V gene are SGHDT and YYEEEE. The CDR3 contains 13 residues. V shed 0 bases and J 6 bases; nucleotides not matched to a gene: 2. The CDR3, as DNA: TGTGCCAGCAGCTTGGGGCGGGGGGCCGAGCAGTACTTC. It codes for CASSLGRGAEQYF.

This clonotype was seen a few times. This chain uses TRBV6-1 with TRBJ2-1; D is possibly TRBD1 (6 bases). Trimming stripped 6 bases from V and 3 bases from J, with 18 bases between. Germline CDR1 is MNHNS and CDR2 is SASEGT. The CDR3 covers 16 residues. CDR3 DNA: TGTGCCAGCAGACCCTGGACAGCTTCAGACTACAATGAGCAGTTCTTC. It translates to CASRPWTASDYNEQFF.

Written as DNA, the CDR3 is TGTGCCAGCAGTGAAAGACAGGGATTGAGCAATCAGCCCCAGCATTTT. This sequence encodes CASSERQGLSNQPQHF. The chain couples TRBV6-1 to TRBJ1-5, with TRBD1 identical over 7 bases. The CDR3 contains 16 residues. Trimming cost V 2 bases and J 1 base; bases outside gene matches: 5. Germline-derived CDR1 and CDR2 are MNHNS and SASEGT.

This clonotype came up a few times. V gene TRBV20-1 combines with J gene TRBJ1-6; 9 bases line up with TRBD1. Germline CDR1 and CDR2: DFQATT and SNEGSKA (reference sequence). Germline trimming cut 5 bases from V and 7 bases from J; bases unmatched to any gene: 12. The CDR3 loop spans 16 amino acids. The CDR3: CSAYQSRDRDNSPLHF. Here the CDR3 DNA reads TGCAGTGCTTACCAAAGCCGGGACAGGGACAATTCACCCCTCCACTTT.